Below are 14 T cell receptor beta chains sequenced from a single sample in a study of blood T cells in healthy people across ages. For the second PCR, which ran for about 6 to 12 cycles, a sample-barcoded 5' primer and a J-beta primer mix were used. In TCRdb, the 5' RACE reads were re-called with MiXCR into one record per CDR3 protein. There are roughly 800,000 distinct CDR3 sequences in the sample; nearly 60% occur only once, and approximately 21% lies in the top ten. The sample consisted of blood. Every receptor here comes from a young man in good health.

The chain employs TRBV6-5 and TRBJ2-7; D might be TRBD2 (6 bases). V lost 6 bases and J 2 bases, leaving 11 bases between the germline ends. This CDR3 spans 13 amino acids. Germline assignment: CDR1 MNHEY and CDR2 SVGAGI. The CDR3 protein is CASRPGGAYEQYF. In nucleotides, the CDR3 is TGTGCCAGCAGACCCGGAGGGGCCTACGAGCAGTACTTC.

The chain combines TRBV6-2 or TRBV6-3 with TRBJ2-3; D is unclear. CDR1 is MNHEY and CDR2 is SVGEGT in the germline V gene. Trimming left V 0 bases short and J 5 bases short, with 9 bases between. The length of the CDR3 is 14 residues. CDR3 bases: TGTGCCAGCAGTTACTCGATAGACGGAGATACGCAGTATTTT. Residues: CASSYSIDGDTQYF.

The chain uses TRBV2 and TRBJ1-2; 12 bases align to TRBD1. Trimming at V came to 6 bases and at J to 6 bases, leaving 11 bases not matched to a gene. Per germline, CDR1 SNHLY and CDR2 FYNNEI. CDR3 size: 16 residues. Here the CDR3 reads CASRGRDRGRGNGYTF. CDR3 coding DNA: TGTGCCAGCAGGGGCCGGGACAGGGGGCGCGGAAATGGCTACACCTTC. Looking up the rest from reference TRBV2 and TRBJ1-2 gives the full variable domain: EPEVTQTPSHQVTQMGQEVILRCVPISNHLYFYWYRQILGQKVEFLVSFYNNEISEKSEIFDDQFSVERPDGSNFTLKIRSTKLEDSAMYFCASRGRDRGRGNGYTFGSGTRLTVV.

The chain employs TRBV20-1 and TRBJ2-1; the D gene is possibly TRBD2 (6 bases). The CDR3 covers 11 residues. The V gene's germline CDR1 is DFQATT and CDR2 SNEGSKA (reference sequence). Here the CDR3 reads CRGVGGNEQFF. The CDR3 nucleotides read TGCAGGGGCGTCGGGGGAAATGAGCAGTTCTTC.

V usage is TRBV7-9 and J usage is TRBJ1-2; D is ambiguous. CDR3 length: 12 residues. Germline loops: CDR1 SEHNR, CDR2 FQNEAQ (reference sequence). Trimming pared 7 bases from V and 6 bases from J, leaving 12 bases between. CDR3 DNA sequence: TGTGCCAGCACCACCGGGGATGATGGCTACACCTTC. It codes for CASTTGDDGYTF.

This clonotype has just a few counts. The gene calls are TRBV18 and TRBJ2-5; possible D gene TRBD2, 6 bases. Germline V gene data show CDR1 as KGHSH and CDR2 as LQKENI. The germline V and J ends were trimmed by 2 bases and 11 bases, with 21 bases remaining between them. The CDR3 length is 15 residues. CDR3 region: CASSPSSQDTGEQYF. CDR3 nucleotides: TGTGCCAGCTCACCATCCTCCCAAGATACGGGGGAGCAGTACTTC.

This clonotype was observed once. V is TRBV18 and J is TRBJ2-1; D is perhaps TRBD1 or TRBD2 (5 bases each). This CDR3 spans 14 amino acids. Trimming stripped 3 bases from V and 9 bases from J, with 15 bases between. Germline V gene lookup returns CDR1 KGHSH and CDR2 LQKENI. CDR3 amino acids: CASSPIAPGTEQFF. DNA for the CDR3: TGTGCCAGCTCACCGATTGCCCCAGGGACTGAGCAGTTCTTC.

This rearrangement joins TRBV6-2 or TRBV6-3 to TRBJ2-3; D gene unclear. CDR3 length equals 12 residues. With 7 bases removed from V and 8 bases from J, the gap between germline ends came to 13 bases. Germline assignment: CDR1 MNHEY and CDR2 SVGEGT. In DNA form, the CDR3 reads TGTGCCAGCAAGTCGGATTACGGTACGCAGTATTTT. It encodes CASKSDYGTQYF.

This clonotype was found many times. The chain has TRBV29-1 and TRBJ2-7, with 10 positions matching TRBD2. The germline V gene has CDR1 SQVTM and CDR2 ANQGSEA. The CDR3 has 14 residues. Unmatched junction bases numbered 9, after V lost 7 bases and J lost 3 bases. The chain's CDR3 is CSANSGRGGYEQYF. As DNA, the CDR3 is TGCAGCGCCAACAGCGGGAGGGGCGGCTACGAGCAGTACTTC.

CDR3 DNA: TGCGCCAGCAGCTCCCAAGCGGGGGGCCAGGATGAGCAGTTCTTC. Residues: CASSSQAGGQDEQFF. This chain links TRBV5-1 with TRBJ2-1; the match to TRBD2 covers 9 bases. The V and J ends lost 3 bases and 8 bases, in that order; junction bases with no gene match: 9. Germline CDR1 reads SGHRS; CDR2 reads YFSETQ. The CDR3 is 15 amino acids.

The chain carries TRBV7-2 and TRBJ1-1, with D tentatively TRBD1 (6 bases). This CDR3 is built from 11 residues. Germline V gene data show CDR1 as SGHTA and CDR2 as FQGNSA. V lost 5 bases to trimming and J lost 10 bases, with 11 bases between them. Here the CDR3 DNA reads TGTGCCAGCAGCCCTCTGACAGGAGCTTTCTTT. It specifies CASSPLTGAFF. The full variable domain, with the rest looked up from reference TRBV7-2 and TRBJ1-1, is GAGVSQSPSNKVTEKGKDVELRCDPISGHTALYWYRQSLGQGLEFLIYFQGNSAPDKSGLPSDRFSAERTGGSVSTLTIQRTQQEDSAVYLCASSPLTGAFFGQGTRLTVV.

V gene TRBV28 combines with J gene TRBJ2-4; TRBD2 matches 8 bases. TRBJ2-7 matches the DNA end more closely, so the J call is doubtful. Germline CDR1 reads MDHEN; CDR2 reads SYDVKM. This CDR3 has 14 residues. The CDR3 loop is CASSERGLGGEQYF. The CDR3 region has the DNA TGTGCCAGCAGTGAAAGGGGACTAGGAGGCGAGCAGTACTTC.

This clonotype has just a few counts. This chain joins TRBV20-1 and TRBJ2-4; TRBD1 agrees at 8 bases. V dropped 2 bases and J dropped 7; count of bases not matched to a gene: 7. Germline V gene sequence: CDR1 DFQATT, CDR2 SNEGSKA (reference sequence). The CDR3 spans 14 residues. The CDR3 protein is CSARSHRGRNIQYF. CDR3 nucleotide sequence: TGCAGTGCTAGATCCCACAGGGGGAGGAACATTCAGTACTTC.

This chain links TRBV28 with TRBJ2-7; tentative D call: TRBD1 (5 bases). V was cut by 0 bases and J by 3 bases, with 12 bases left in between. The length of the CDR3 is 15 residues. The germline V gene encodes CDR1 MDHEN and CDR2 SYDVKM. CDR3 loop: CASSLWGRVVYEQYF. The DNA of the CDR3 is TGTGCCAGCAGTTTATGGGGCAGGGTTGTCTACGAGCAGTACTTC.